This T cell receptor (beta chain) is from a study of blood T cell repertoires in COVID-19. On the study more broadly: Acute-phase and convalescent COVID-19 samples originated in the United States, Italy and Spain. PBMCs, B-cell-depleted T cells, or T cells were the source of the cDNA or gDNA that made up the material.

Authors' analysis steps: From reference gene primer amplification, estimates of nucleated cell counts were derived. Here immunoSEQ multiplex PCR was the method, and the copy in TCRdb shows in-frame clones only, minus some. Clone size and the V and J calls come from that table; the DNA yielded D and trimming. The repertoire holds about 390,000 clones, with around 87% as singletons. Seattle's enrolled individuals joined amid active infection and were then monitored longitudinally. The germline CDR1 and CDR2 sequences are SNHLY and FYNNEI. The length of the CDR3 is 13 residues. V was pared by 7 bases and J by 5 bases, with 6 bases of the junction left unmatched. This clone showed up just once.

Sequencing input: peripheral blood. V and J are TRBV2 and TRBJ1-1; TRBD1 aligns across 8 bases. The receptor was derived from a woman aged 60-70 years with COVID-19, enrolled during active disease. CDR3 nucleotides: TGTGCCAGCACCCTCAGGGGGCGGACTGAAGCTTTCTTT. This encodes CASTLRGRTEAFF.